This TCR beta chain comes out of a study of patients and donors after allogeneic stem cell transplantation. TCRdb used MiXCR to reprocess the RT-PCR reads, holding one entry per CDR3 protein. The sample holds tens of thousands of distinct CDR3 sequences, approximately 5.2% seen once. The germline gives CDR1 LNHDA, CDR2 SQIVND (reference sequence). V lost 4 bases, J lost 2 bases, and 8 bases stayed unmatched. CDR3 length equals 17 residues. The sequence was collected from a human donor who was either an allogeneic HSCT recipient or a stem cell or donor lymphocyte infusion donor (not recorded which). It is not recorded whose cells these are; they may come from a transplant donor. Input material: blood, either unsorted or a sorted T cell fraction (not recorded which). J is TRBJ2-7 and V is TRBV19; 13 nucleotides align to TRBD2. CDR3 coding DNA: TGTGCCAGTAGTAGAACCGGGACTAGCGGGACTCCCTACGAGCAGTACTTC. The encoded protein is CASSRTGTSGTPYEQYF.